This T cell receptor (beta chain) emerged from a study of OX40 agonist ivuxolimab in advanced cancers. This clone occurred many times. Measured with immunoSEQ multiplex PCR; TCRdb has only the in-frame clones, and not every one. The data hold tens of thousands of clones, with around 77% observed a single time. The germline CDR1 and CDR2 sequences are SGHRS and YFSETQ. The trim removed 0 bases at V and 0 bases at J, leaving 3 bases unmatched. This CDR3 spans 16 amino acids. Exclusion applied to patients with autoimmune disease history or systemic immunosuppression. V gene TRBV5-1 combines with J gene TRBJ2-3, with 8 bases lining up with TRBD2. This sequence originates from an adult with an advanced solid tumor such as melanoma, head and neck, liver or kidney cancer. The sequencing here drew on CD4+ or CD8+ T cells sorted from blood, taken in a trial of the OX40 agonist ivuxolimab. CDR3 amino acids: CASSLGTSQSTDTQYF. The CDR3 bases are TGCGCCAGCAGCTTGGGGACTAGCCAGAGCACAGATACGCAGTATTTT.